Below are 13 T cell receptor beta chains sequenced from a single sample in a study of T cells of healthy individuals. A single record per CDR3 protein comes from TCRdb applying MiXCR to the 5' RACE reads. The table records around 63,000 distinct CDR3 sequences, around 16% of them present only once. The receptor set was obtained from a human donor in good health.

This clonotype was counted only a few times. V and J are TRBV29-1 and TRBJ2-3; D remains ambiguous. The germline V gene encodes CDR1 SQVTM and CDR2 ANQGSEA. Trimming took 5 bases from V and 1 from J, leaving 22 bases between them. The CDR3 sequence is 17 residues long. The CDR3 DNA reads as TGCAGCGTTTACAAATCACCCAGCGTTCGGCGCACAGATACGCAGTATTTT. Amino acids: CSVYKSPSVRRTDTQYF.

The table lists this clonotype with many counts. The chain couples TRBV27 to TRBJ2-3; no clear D gene. With 6 bases removed from V and 3 bases from J, the gap between germline ends came to 16 bases. The CDR3 spans 15 residues. Germline loops: CDR1 MNHEY, CDR2 SMNVEV (reference sequence). CDR3 sequence: CASSTGQIGTDTQYF. DNA for the CDR3: TGTGCCAGCAGCACGGGTCAAATTGGGACAGATACGCAGTATTTT.

This clonotype was picked up one time. The rearrangement joins TRBV20-1 to TRBJ1-2; D is ambiguous. Trimming shortened V by 0 bases and J by 2 bases, and 13 bases separated the two germline ends. This CDR3 comprises 15 residues. CDR1 and CDR2 (germline): DFQATT, SNEGSKA (reference sequence). CDR3 bases: TGCAGTGCTAGAGAATCCCTGGACGGGAACTATGGCTACACCTTC. Translation: CSARESLDGNYGYTF.

Turning to this clonotype: A much larger clone lies one base from this, so it may be a read error. This chain links TRBV12-3 or TRBV12-4 with TRBJ2-3; tentatively, D is TRBD1 or TRBD2 (7 bases each). This CDR3 region has 15 residues. The CDR3 DNA reads as TGTGCCAACAGTCTCTGGACAGGCGGGGGAGATACGCAGTATTTT. Translating gives CANSLWTGGGDTQYF.

This clonotype was seen a handful of times. The V gene is TRBV29-1, the J gene TRBJ2-7; possibly TRBD2 for D (5 bases). Between the trimmed V and J ends, which lost 3 bases and 0 bases, there was a span of 9 bases. Germline CDR1 reads SQVTM; CDR2 reads ANQGSEA. The CDR3 is made up of 13 amino acids. The CDR3 region has the DNA TGCAGCGTTGACCCCACTAGCTCCTACGAGCAGTACTTC. It yields the protein CSVDPTSSYEQYF.

This clonotype was seen ten or more times. V is TRBV4-3 and J is TRBJ1-2; TRBD1 aligns across 9 bases. Trimming took 0 bases from V and 0 from J; bases not matched to a gene: 5. This CDR3 comprises 17 residues. Germline V lookup: CDR1 LGHNA, CDR2 YSLEER. The CDR3 is CASSQERGTGTNYGYTF. CDR3 sequence (DNA): TGCGCCAGCAGCCAAGAACGGGGGACAGGGACTAACTATGGCTACACCTTC.

The chain couples TRBV6-5 to TRBJ1-5; D gene ambiguous. This CDR3 has 13 amino acids. The ends were cut back, 4 bases at V and 5 bases at J, with 9 bases in the middle. Germline V gene sequence: CDR1 MNHEY, CDR2 SVGAGI. The CDR3 reads CASSSNEDQPQHF. The CDR3 nucleotides read TGTGCCAGCAGTTCCAACGAGGATCAGCCCCAGCATTTT.

The rearrangement joins TRBV15 to TRBJ2-2; D call uncertain. CDR1 LNHNV and CDR2 YYDKDF come from the germline V gene (reference sequence). The CDR3 has 16 amino acids. Trimming removed 1 base at V and 2 bases at J, with 11 bases between. The CDR3 DNA reads TGTGCCACCAGCAGAGTCCTTTGGGCCAACACCGGGGAGCTGTTTTTT. It encodes CATSRVLWANTGELFF.

This clonotype was counted ten times or more. This rearrangement joins TRBV18 to TRBJ1-5; D not resolved. Germline V CDR1 and CDR2: KGHSH, LQKENI. CDR3 length: 17 residues. The V and J ends lost 3 bases and 4 bases respectively, with 19 bases between them. Written as DNA, the CDR3 is TGTGCCAGCTCACCCACTCCTAATCCTGTCGGGAATCAGCCCCAGCATTTT. It is translated as CASSPTPNPVGNQPQHF.

V gene TRBV12-3 or TRBV12-4 combines with J gene TRBJ2-2; TRBD2 agrees at 8 bases. V trimming: 3 bases; J trimming: 7 bases; junction bases outside the gene matches: 13. This CDR3 contains 17 residues. The DNA of the CDR3 is TGTGCCAGCAGTTTCGAAGTCGGCGGGAGGACCAACGGGGAGCTGTTTTTT. It yields the protein CASSFEVGGRTNGELFF.

V usage is TRBV12-3 or TRBV12-4 and J usage is TRBJ2-5, with 8 bases fitting TRBD1. This CDR3 is 13 amino acids long. With 7 bases clipped from V and 4 bases from J, the junction kept 5 bases outside the gene matches. The CDR3 protein is CASTYTGGETQYF. In DNA, the CDR3 is TGTGCCAGCACCTATACAGGGGGAGAGACCCAGTACTTC.

This clonotype has at least ten counts. The chain carries TRBV18 and TRBJ2-7, with D perhaps matching TRBD1 (6 bases). Germline lookup yields CDR1 KGHSH and CDR2 LQKENI. Trimming cost V 2 bases and J 2 bases, with 13 bases left between them. CDR3 size: 15 residues. The CDR3 sequence is CASSPESQGPYEQYF. CDR3 sequence (DNA): TGTGCCAGCTCACCAGAGTCACAGGGACCCTACGAGCAGTACTTC.

There are a few counts of this clonotype. J is TRBJ2-7 and V is TRBV5-1; TRBD2 agrees at 16 bases. Germline V gives CDR1 SGHRS, CDR2 YFSETQ. CDR3 size: 16 residues. V trimming: 4 bases; J trimming: 5 bases; junction bases outside the gene matches: 6. CDR3 coding DNA: TGCGCCAGCAGCGCGGGACTAGCGGGAGGGCCGGACGAGCAGTACTTC. Translated, it gives CASSAGLAGGPDEQYF.